This is a list of T cell receptor beta chains from one sample in a study of blood T cell repertoires in COVID-19. Sequencing was performed with immunoSEQ multiplex PCR; in TCRdb, only in-frame clones are kept and a portion is missing. This sample carries roughly 180,000 clones, roughly 84% of them seen once, and the ten largest clones take about a sixth. The specimen was PBMCs or T cells enriched from blood (not recorded which). The receptors here all came from a man aged 60 to 69 who had recovered from COVID-19. The CDR3 runs from the conserved cysteine through the conserved F or W. A D gene is named only where the DNA matches it firmly. Some rows have no size entry. The others give once, few or many, or a class for an expanded clone.

CDR3 length	J gene	clone size	D gene	V gene	CDR3 protein	CDR3 DNA
13	TRBJ2-7	.	.	TRBV6-5	CASSYSYGAEQYF	TGTGCCAGCAGTTACTCGTACGGAGCCGAGCAGTACTTC
15	TRBJ2-1	few	TRBD1	TRBV5-1	CASSLGAGQGNEQFF	TGCGCCAGCAGCTTGGGGGCGGGACAGGGCAATGAGCAGTTCTTC
14	TRBJ1-1	.	.	TRBV7-9	CASSTSGLNTEAFF	TGTGCCAGCAGCACCTCAGGGTTGAACACTGAAGCTTTCTTT
14	TRBJ1-3	.	.	TRBV28	CASSTWSSGNTIYF	TGTGCCAGCAGCACGTGGAGCTCTGGAAACACCATATATTTT
14	TRBJ1-4	.	.	TRBV5-1	CASSVDSNNEKLFF	TGCGCCAGCAGCGTCGACAGTAATAATGAAAAACTGTTTTTT
15	TRBJ1-6	.	.	TRBV18	CASSPLHAQGSPLHF	TGTGCCAGCTCACCACTGCATGCCCAGGGATCACCCCTCCACTTT
12	TRBJ2-5	.	.	TRBV12-3/TRBV12-4	CASSFLGETQYF	TGTGCCAGCAGTTTTCTCGGGGAGACCCAGTACTTC
13	TRBJ1-1	.	.	TRBV7-9	CASTLEADTEAFF	TGTGCCAGCACCCTAGAGGCAGATACTGAAGCTTTCTTT
17	TRBJ2-7	.	TRBD1	TRBV19	CASSIPQGQGSSYEQYF	TGTGCCAGTAGTATACCCCAAGGACAGGGGAGCTCCTACGAGCAGTACTTC
15	TRBJ2-3	.	TRBD2	TRBV2	CASSIGLAGSNTQYF	TGTGCCAGCAGTATCGGACTAGCGGGGTCGAATACGCAGTATTTT
15	TRBJ2-7	few	TRBD2	TRBV19	CASSITLAEHYEQYF	TGTGCCAGTAGTATAACCCTAGCGGAGCACTACGAGCAGTACTTC
16	TRBJ2-3	.	TRBD2	TRBV7-9	CASSSLAGGGTDTQYF	TGTGCCAGCAGCTCCCTAGCGGGGGGAGGGACAGATACGCAGTATTTT
13	TRBJ2-7	.	.	TRBV27	CASRPDSRNEQYF	TGTGCCAGCCGCCCGGACAGCCGGAACGAGCAGTACTTC
14	TRBJ1-6	.	.	TRBV7-6	CASSLRLSNSPLHF	TGTGCCAGCAGCCTACGTCTTTCCAATTCACCCCTCCACTTT
13	TRBJ1-5	.	.	TRBV6-5	CASSYDRNQPQHF	TGTGCCAGCAGTTACGACAGGAATCAGCCCCAGCATTTT
16	TRBJ2-7	.	.	TRBV5-1	CASSLGGSLSSYEQYF	TGCGCCAGCAGCTTGGGAGGGTCCCTAAGCTCCTACGAGCAGTACTTC
14	TRBJ2-5	.	.	TRBV19	CASSRSYRGETQYF	TGTGCCAGTAGTAGGAGCTACCGAGGAGAGACCCAGTACTTC
18	TRBJ2-1	.	TRBD2	TRBV14	CASSLLSSGRGYYNEQFF	TGTGCCAGCAGCCTCCTTTCGAGCGGGAGGGGATATTACAATGAGCAGTTCTTC
15	TRBJ2-3	.	TRBD1	TRBV27	CASSLRGTGTDTQYF	TGTGCCAGCAGTTTACGCGGGACAGGAACAGATACGCAGTATTTT